The entry below gives a single T cell receptor beta chain sequence along with its context. The sample comes from a study of blood T cells in healthy people across ages. V lost 6 bases and J lost 0, with 11 bases in between. Germline values: CDR1 SQVTM, CDR2 ANQGSEA. The CDR3 has 14 amino acids. Primers used in a second PCR of about 6 to 12 cycles were a sample-barcoded 5' primer and a J-beta primer mix. Tagging of each cDNA molecule was performed by a template-switch adaptor with 12 random nucleotides. TCRdb recomputed calls from the 5' RACE reads with MiXCR, one row per CDR3 protein. The sample yields about 1.8 million distinct CDR3 sequences, about 50% seen once. Healthy Caucasian individuals from Russia aged roughly 6 to 90 were enrolled as donors.

Sequenced sample: blood. The V call is TRBV29-1, the J call TRBJ2-2; weak D call: TRBD1 (5 bases). The sequence was collected from a woman aged 40 to 55 in good health. In DNA, the CDR3 is TGCAGCGTGGGGCGACACCCGAACACCGGGGAGCTGTTTTTT. Its translation: CSVGRHPNTGELFF.